Below are 31 T cell receptor beta chains sequenced from a single sample in a study of T cells after yellow fever vaccination. TCRdb reprocessed the 5' RACE reads via MiXCR and lists one record per CDR3 protein. This sample carries 99,000 or so distinct CDR3 sequences, around 5.8% of them seen once, and the ten largest clones take over 40%. Sequences were derived from CD8+ T cells sorted from PBMCs, sampled 10 days after the yellow fever booster vaccination. The receptors here all came from a man younger than 30 who received the YFV17D yellow fever vaccine.

This clonotype occurred a few times. J is TRBJ2-2 and V is TRBV5-1, with 7 nucleotides matching TRBD2. V lost 4 bases, J lost 0 bases, and 9 bases stayed unmatched. This CDR3 region has 17 residues. Looked up from germline, CDR1 is SGHRS and CDR2 is YFSETQ. CDR3 coding DNA: TGCGCCAGCAGCCGGACGGCGGGGGAAGCGAACACCGGGGAGCTGTTTTTT. Residues: CASSRTAGEANTGELFF.

This clonotype was detected a few times. The chain is built from TRBV10-3 and TRBJ2-1, with 10 bases aligning to TRBD2. J lost 8 bases, V lost 11 bases, and 9 bases had no gene match. The germline V gene encodes CDR1 ENHRY and CDR2 SYGVKD. This CDR3 comprises 13 residues. The CDR3 DNA reads as TGTGCCTGCTGGAGCGGGGGGGCTTATGAGCAGTTCTTC. This gives the protein CACWSGGAYEQFF.

This clonotype turned up a few times. This rearrangement joins TRBV7-6 to TRBJ2-2; the D call may be TRBD1 or TRBD2 (5 bases each). Germline V gene sequence: CDR1 SGHVS, CDR2 FNYEAQ. Trimming stripped 8 bases from V and 6 bases from J, with 19 bases between. The CDR3 extends over 15 amino acids. The CDR3 spells CASGRGHDSAGELFF. CDR3 coding DNA: TGTGCCAGCGGCCGGGGCCACGATTCGGCCGGGGAGCTGTTTTTT. The whole variable domain, filled in from reference TRBV7-6 and TRBJ2-2, reads GAGVSQSPRYKVTKRGQDVALRCDPISGHVSLYWYRQALGQGPEFLTYFNYEAQQDKSGLPNDRFSAERPEGSISTLTIQRTEQRDSAMYRCASGRGHDSAGELFFGEGSRLTVL.

In its sample, this clonotype was seen a few times. The rearrangement joins TRBV4-1 to TRBJ2-4, with 14 bases matching TRBD2. With V trimmed by 4 bases and J by 12 bases, 5 bases remained unmatched. In germline, CDR1 is MGHRA, CDR2 YSYEKL. There are 14 residues in the CDR3. CDR3 sequence: CASSPGLAGGDQYF. As DNA, the CDR3 is TGCGCCAGCAGCCCAGGACTAGCGGGGGGAGATCAGTACTTC.

This clonotype occurred many times. CDR3 residues: CASSLRLAGRGNEQFF. CDR3 in DNA: TGTGCCAGCAGCTTGAGACTAGCGGGGAGGGGGAATGAGCAGTTCTTC. J is TRBJ2-1 and V is TRBV5-5; the match to TRBD2 covers 11 bases. With V trimmed by 1 base and J by 7 bases, 7 bases remained unmatched. The CDR3 spans 16 residues. The germline V gene has CDR1 SGHKS and CDR2 YYEKEE (reference sequence).

In its sample, this clonotype was seen many times. CDR3 region: CASSLVLSYENTEAFF. The CDR3, as DNA: TGTGCCAGCAGCTTAGTTCTGTCGTATGAGAACACTGAAGCTTTCTTT. The genes are TRBV7-9 and TRBJ1-1; D is uncertain. CDR3 length equals 16 residues. Trimming left V 1 base short and J 1 base short, with 13 bases between. The germline V gene encodes CDR1 SEHNR and CDR2 FQNEAQ (reference sequence).

This clonotype was found a few times. The chain is built from TRBV12-3 or TRBV12-4 and TRBJ2-3; no definite D call. V gave up 0 bases and J gave up 6 bases, with 13 bases separating them. The CDR3 covers 15 residues. The CDR3 spells CASSLALLQADTQYF. The CDR3 nucleotides are TGTGCCAGCAGTTTAGCGCTCCTCCAAGCGGATACGCAGTATTTT.

CDR3 sequence: CASSPAPTFLQFF. As DNA, the CDR3 is TGTGCCAGTAGTCCCGCCCCCACCTTTTTGCAGTTCTTC. This chain connects TRBV19 to TRBJ2-1; D gene ambiguous. Germline V gives CDR1 LNHDA, CDR2 SQIVND (reference sequence). The CDR3 spans 13 residues. V shed 5 bases and J shed 12 bases, with 17 bases lying between them.

This chain joins TRBV4-2 and TRBJ2-1; D tentatively reads TRBD1 or TRBD2 (5 bases each). CDR3 length: 17 amino acids. Deletions cut 1 base from V and 1 base from J, with 14 bases between. The germline gives CDR1 LGHNA, CDR2 YNFKEQ. CDR3 coding DNA: TGTGCCAGCAGCCAAGGGCTAAGGGACCCTTCCTACAATGAGCAGTTCTTC. This gives the protein CASSQGLRDPSYNEQFF.

This clonotype occurred many times. V and J are TRBV7-9 and TRBJ1-5, with D maybe TRBD1 (6 bases). The CDR3 totals 16 residues. Per germline, CDR1 SEHNR and CDR2 FQNEAQ (reference sequence). Trimming took 4 bases from V and 1 from J, leaving 14 bases between them. Here the CDR3 DNA reads TGTGCCAGCAGCTACGGGGGGCTAGGGAGCAATCAGCCCCAGCATTTT. This sequence encodes CASSYGGLGSNQPQHF. The full variable domain, rest sourced from reference TRBV7-9 and TRBJ1-5, is DTGVSQNPRHKITKRGQNVTFRCDPISEHNRLYWYRQTLGQGPEFLTYFQNEAQLEKSRLLSDRFSAERPKGSFSTLEIQRTEQGDSAMYLCASSYGGLGSNQPQHFGDGTRLSIL.

This chain connects TRBV6-5 to TRBJ2-5, with D possibly TRBD2 on 6 matching bases. Germline V gives CDR1 MNHEY, CDR2 SVGAGI. Trimming stripped 2 bases from V and 4 bases from J, with 14 bases between. This CDR3 region has 15 residues. CDR3 in DNA: TGTGCCAGCAGTTACCGTGACATGGGGGGAGAGACCCAGTACTTC. Protein: CASSYRDMGGETQYF.

V and J are TRBV6-2 or TRBV6-3 and TRBJ2-3, with D tentatively TRBD1 or TRBD2 (5 bases each). The CDR3 loop spans 12 amino acids. The V gene's germline CDR1 is MNHEY and CDR2 SVGEGT. Deletions cut 1 base from V and 6 bases from J, with 5 bases between. DNA of the CDR3: TGTGCCAGCAGTTACTGGGGGGATACGCAGTATTTT. Translated, it gives CASSYWGDTQYF.

This clonotype was seen more than once but under ten times. The rearrangement uses TRBV30 and TRBJ1-1, with D uncertain. CDR1 and CDR2 from the germline V gene are GTSNPN and SVGIG (reference sequence). The CDR3 has 11 residues. Trimming removed 5 bases from V and 0 bases from J, with 4 bases in between. The CDR3: CAWRMNTEAFF. As DNA, the CDR3 is TGTGCCTGGCGGATGAACACTGAAGCTTTCTTT.

The sample holds a few counts of this clonotype. The J gene is TRBJ1-1, the V gene TRBV7-9; D is unclear. Trimming shortened V by 10 bases and J by 0 bases, and 6 bases separated the two germline ends. The CDR3 consists of 11 residues. Germline assignment: CDR1 SEHNR and CDR2 FQNEAQ (reference sequence). As DNA, the CDR3 is TGTGCCACGTCCTTGAACACTGAAGCTTTCTTT. This encodes CATSLNTEAFF. Together with reference TRBV7-9 and TRBJ1-1, the CDR3 gives the full variable domain: DTGVSQNPRHKITKRGQNVTFRCDPISEHNRLYWYRQTLGQGPEFLTYFQNEAQLEKSRLLSDRFSAERPKGSFSTLEIQRTEQGDSAMYLCATSLNTEAFFGQGTRLTVV.

The gene calls are TRBV5-4 and TRBJ2-7; D is unclear. The germline V gene has CDR1 SGHNT and CDR2 YYREEE (reference sequence). Trimming pared 0 bases from V and 2 bases from J, leaving 9 bases between. This CDR3 contains 14 residues. The CDR3 DNA reads as TGTGCCAGCAGCTTGGGACTTTCCGCCTACGAGCAGTACTTC. Amino acids: CASSLGLSAYEQYF.

The gene calls are TRBV12-5 and TRBJ2-1; 8 bases are shared with TRBD1. Germline lookup yields CDR1 LGHNT and CDR2 FRNRAP. This CDR3 region has 18 residues. Trimming cost V 0 bases and J 5 bases; bases outside gene matches: 12. The CDR3 spells CASGLVGAIGTGDNEQFF. DNA of the CDR3: TGTGCTAGTGGTTTGGTAGGAGCAATCGGGACAGGAGACAATGAGCAGTTCTTC.

The genes are TRBV7-2 and TRBJ2-3, with D possibly TRBD2 on 7 matching bases. Germline CDR1 reads SGHTA; CDR2 reads FQGNSA. V gave up 3 bases and J gave up 5 bases, with 18 bases separating them. The CDR3 sequence is 16 residues long. The CDR3 region is CASSLIWAGAEDTQYF. As DNA, the CDR3 is TGTGCCAGCAGCTTGATCTGGGCGGGGGCGGAAGATACGCAGTATTTT.

This clonotype came up a few times. The chain recombines TRBV7-2 with TRBJ1-5; tentative D call: TRBD1 (5 bases). With 5 bases removed from V and 9 bases from J, the gap between germline ends came to 20 bases. The CDR3 sequence is 15 residues long. Germline CDR1 SGHTA, CDR2 FQGNSA. CDR3 protein: CASSPDQGIVRPQHF. The CDR3 DNA reads TGTGCCAGCAGCCCAGATCAGGGTATAGTAAGGCCCCAGCATTTT.

The rearrangement links TRBV20-1 to TRBJ2-3, with D unclear. In germline, CDR1 is DFQATT, CDR2 SNEGSKA (reference sequence). The V end was cut by 0 bases, the J end by 8 bases, with 9 bases between. The CDR3 contains 12 residues. The chain's CDR3 is CSARDGYGTQYF. Written as DNA, the CDR3 is TGCAGTGCTAGAGATGGCTATGGTACGCAGTATTTT.

In its sample, this clonotype was seen many times. The chain couples TRBV9 to TRBJ2-3; D ambiguous. Per the germline V gene, CDR1 is SGDLS and CDR2 is YYNGEE. V was trimmed by 0 bases and J by 2 bases, leaving 7 bases between them. This CDR3 has 14 amino acids. CDR3 coding DNA: TGTGCCAGCAGCGTAGGGGGATACACAGATACGCAGTATTTT. Protein product: CASSVGGYTDTQYF.

The DNA of the CDR3 is TGCGCCAGCAGCTTGGAGACAGGGGGTTTTGAGCAGTTCTTC. It yields the protein CASSLETGGFEQFF. The V call is TRBV5-1, the J call TRBJ2-1; 9 bases map to TRBD1. V was pared by 0 bases and J by 9 bases, with 4 bases of the junction left unmatched. CDR1 is SGHRS and CDR2 is YFSETQ in the germline V gene. The CDR3 covers 14 residues.

This clonotype was seen a few times. The chain joins TRBV4-1 to TRBJ1-1, with unresolved D. Trimming took 4 bases from V and 4 from J, leaving 10 bases between them. The germline V gene has CDR1 MGHRA and CDR2 YSYEKL. The CDR3 runs 13 residues. The CDR3 here is CASSPPMSTEAFF. Written as DNA, the CDR3 is TGCGCCAGCAGCCCCCCTATGAGCACTGAAGCTTTCTTT.

This clonotype came up many times. The chain has TRBV7-3 and TRBJ2-1; 7 bases are a match to TRBD2. The CDR3 consists of 12 residues. V lost 4 bases, J lost 9 bases, and 3 bases stayed unmatched. The germline V gene has CDR1 SGHTA and CDR2 FQGTGA. CDR3 in DNA: TGTGCCAGCAGCTCACCGGGGGGTGAGCAGTTCTTC. Amino acid sequence: CASSSPGGEQFF.

This chain connects TRBV2 to TRBJ2-2; TRBD2 matches at 8 bases. The length of the CDR3 is 14 residues. CDR1 and CDR2 from the germline V gene are SNHLY and FYNNEI. The V and J ends lost 4 bases and 6 bases, in that order; junction bases with no gene match: 4. This chain's CDR3 is CASSVGGVAGELFF. In DNA form, the CDR3 reads TGTGCCAGCAGTGTCGGGGGGGTTGCCGGGGAGCTGTTTTTT.

This clonotype occurred a few times. This chain joins TRBV10-3 and TRBJ1-1, with 8 bases that match TRBD1. J lost 4 bases, V lost 4 bases, and 5 bases had no gene match. Germline V gene sequence: CDR1 ENHRY, CDR2 SYGVKD. This CDR3 contains 14 residues. The CDR3: CAISGTGRITEAFF. In nucleotides, the CDR3 is TGTGCCATCAGTGGGACAGGGCGGATCACTGAAGCTTTCTTT.

This clonotype was detected ten times or more. V usage is TRBV7-8 and J usage is TRBJ2-7; D is uncertain. This CDR3 spans 14 amino acids. Germline loops: CDR1 SGHVS, CDR2 FQNEAQ. V dropped 0 bases and J dropped 2 bases, with 8 bases sitting between them. CDR3 in amino acids: CASSLAGAPYEQYV. CDR3 sequence (DNA): TGTGCCAGCAGCTTAGCAGGTGCCCCCTACGAGCAGTACGTC.

This clonotype was recorded only once. The CDR3 protein is CASSSWDRAYGYTF. The CDR3 nucleotides read TGTGCCAGCAGTTCTTGGGACAGGGCCTATGGCTACACCTTC. The chain is built from TRBV6-6 and TRBJ1-2, with TRBD1 matching 9 bases. CDR3 size: 14 residues. V shed 4 bases and J 4 bases; nucleotides not matched to a gene: 4. Per the germline V gene, CDR1 is MNHNY and CDR2 is SVGAGI (reference sequence).

This clonotype was observed a few times. The chain uses TRBV12-3 or TRBV12-4 and TRBJ1-2, with 8 bases fitting TRBD1. The CDR3 is 13 residues long. The trim removed 5 bases at V and 8 bases at J, leaving 7 bases unmatched. In DNA, the CDR3 is TGTGCCAGCAGTGAGGACAGGGTCCTAGGCTACACCTTC. It specifies CASSEDRVLGYTF.

This clonotype was detected only a few times. The V and J genes are TRBV6-2 or TRBV6-3 and TRBJ1-1, with 8 positions matching TRBD1. CDR3 length: 17 residues. Germline CDR1 reads MNHEY; CDR2 reads SVGEGT. Trimming at V came to 2 bases and at J to 6 bases, leaving 14 bases not matched to a gene. The CDR3 reads CASSYRSGEDRAAEAFF. CDR3 coding DNA: TGTGCCAGCAGTTACAGGTCCGGGGAGGACAGGGCAGCTGAAGCTTTCTTT.

This clonotype has at least ten counts. The CDR3 bases are TGTGCCAGCAGCCCCCGGGACCTGAGCTCCTACGAGCAGTACGTC. Amino acids: CASSPRDLSSYEQYV. The chain employs TRBV6-6 and TRBJ2-7; D may be TRBD1 or TRBD2 (5 bases each). This CDR3 has 15 residues. V lost 6 bases to trimming and J lost 0 bases, with 15 bases between them. The V gene's germline CDR1 is MNHNY and CDR2 SVGAGI (reference sequence).

This clonotype was observed a handful of times. The V and J genes are TRBV24-1 and TRBJ2-5; D not certain. There are 13 residues in the CDR3. The germline V gene has CDR1 KGHDR and CDR2 SFDVKD. Trimming pared 4 bases from V and 5 bases from J, leaving 10 bases between. CDR3 loop: CATSDRYVETQYF. The CDR3 nucleotides read TGTGCCACCAGTGACCGCTACGTGGAGACCCAGTACTTC.